This entry lists 28 T cell receptor beta chains sequenced from one sample in a study of cytomegalovirus exposure and HLA in healthy donors. TCRdb keeps only in-frame clones here, not all; method: immunoSEQ multiplex PCR. The sample includes 150,000 to 200,000 clones, 88% seen only once; the top ten take around 3%. Material: PBMCs. These receptors were obtained from a man aged 18 to 35 in good health and CMV-seronegative.

The J gene is TRBJ2-2, the V gene TRBV11-3, with 7 bases fitting TRBD2. CDR1 is SGHNT, CDR2 YENEEA, per germline. This CDR3 spans 15 amino acids. V was clipped by 2 bases and J by 2 bases; unmatched bases: 2. CDR3 loop: CASSLRGENTGELFF. In DNA form, the CDR3 reads TGTGCCAGCAGCTTACGGGGGGAAAACACCGGGGAGCTGTTTTTT. Full variable domain (rest looked up from reference TRBV11-3 and TRBJ2-2): EAGVVQSPRYKIIEKKQPVAFWCNPISGHNTLYWYLQNLGQGPELLIRYENEEAVDDSQLPKDRFSAERLKGVDSTLKIQPAELGDSAVYLCASSLRGENTGELFFGEGSRLTVL.

The chain uses TRBV10-1 and TRBJ2-3, with 7 positions matching TRBD2. With V trimmed by 6 bases and J by 0 bases, 6 bases remained unmatched. This CDR3 has 15 amino acids. Germline V gene data show CDR1 as WNHNN and CDR2 as SYGVQD (reference sequence). DNA for the CDR3: TGCGCCAGCAGGGCAGCGGGGTCAAGCACAGATACGCAGTATTTT. Translated, it gives CASRAAGSSTDTQYF.

The genes are TRBV7-2 and TRBJ1-2; 10 bases are shared with TRBD1. The length of the CDR3 is 16 residues. CDR1 SGHTA and CDR2 FQGNSA come from the germline V gene. V lost 5 bases, J lost 4 bases, and 10 bases stayed unmatched. The CDR3 protein is CASSPGQGIGTYGYTF. The CDR3 DNA reads as TGTGCCAGCAGCCCGGGACAGGGGATTGGAACCTATGGCTACACCTTC.

V usage is TRBV5-1 and J usage is TRBJ1-5, with a weak D call TRBD1 (5 bases). The CDR3 runs 15 residues. Trimming removed 0 bases at V and 2 bases at J, with 9 bases between. In germline, CDR1 is SGHRS, CDR2 YFSETQ. Written as DNA, the CDR3 is TGCGCCAGCAGCTTGGAAGGGGTCGGCAATCAGCCCCAGCATTTT. Encoded protein: CASSLEGVGNQPQHF.

The rearrangement joins TRBV2 to TRBJ1-1; 8 bases match TRBD1. CDR3 length: 13 residues. CDR1 SNHLY and CDR2 FYNNEI come from the germline V gene. With 7 bases clipped from V and 4 bases from J, the junction kept 5 bases outside the gene matches. The CDR3 nucleotides read TGTGCCAGCATCCAACAGGGGGTCACTGAAGCTTTCTTT. Protein product: CASIQQGVTEAFF.

This clone was observed a few times. V gene TRBV29-1 combines with J gene TRBJ1-2; maybe TRBD1 (5 bases). Germline V gene lookup returns CDR1 SQVTM and CDR2 ANQGSEA. Trimming pared 8 bases from V and 6 bases from J, leaving 16 bases between. The CDR3 contains 12 residues. In DNA, the CDR3 is TGCAGCACCCCCCGGGACTTCCATGGCTACACCTTC. Translated, it gives CSTPRDFHGYTF.

The chain joins TRBV11-3 to TRBJ2-1; D ambiguous. The ends were cut back, 4 bases at V and 3 bases at J, with 13 bases in the middle. This CDR3 has 15 amino acids. Looked up from germline, CDR1 is SGHNT and CDR2 is YENEEA. This chain's CDR3 is CASSSRGVDYNEQFF. CDR3 DNA sequence: TGTGCCAGCAGCTCACGCGGAGTGGACTACAATGAGCAGTTCTTC.

This sequence joins TRBV11-2 and TRBJ2-7; 7 bases line up with TRBD2. V shed 6 bases, J shed 1 base, and the junction held 9 bases outside the gene matches. CDR3 size: 15 residues. The germline CDR1 and CDR2 sequences are SGHAT and FQNNGV. CDR3 DNA sequence: TGTGCCAGCAGTTACGGACTAGACGGATCCTACGAGCAGTACGTC. Encoded protein: CASSYGLDGSYEQYV.

The chain recombines TRBV18 with TRBJ2-7, with TRBD2 identical over 8 bases. The CDR3 totals 16 residues. Germline-derived CDR1 and CDR2 are KGHSH and LQKENI. V was pared by 4 bases and J by 5 bases, with 13 bases of the junction left unmatched. As DNA, the CDR3 is TGTGCCAGCTCACGCATCCGGGACGGTAGCGGGAACGAGCAGTACTTC. This translates into CASSRIRDGSGNEQYF.

The chain recombines TRBV7-2 with TRBJ1-5; 10 positions match TRBD1. The junction had 8 bases not matched to a gene; V was cut back by 5 bases and J by 7 bases. Germline V lookup: CDR1 SGHTA, CDR2 FQGNSA. The CDR3 sequence is 15 residues long. CDR3 coding DNA: TGTGCCAGCAGCCCAGACAGGGGGCGAGGGCAGCCCCAGCATTTT. Translating gives CASSPDRGRGQPQHF.

This chain links TRBV28 with TRBJ2-3; 12 bases are a match to TRBD2. The CDR3 spans 16 residues. V lost 4 bases, J lost 0 bases, and 2 bases stayed unmatched. Germline V lookup: CDR1 MDHEN, CDR2 SYDVKM. Here the CDR3 DNA reads TGTGCCAGCAGTTCTGGACTAGCGGGGAGCACAGATACGCAGTATTTT. It yields the protein CASSSGLAGSTDTQYF.

This clone has only one observation. The chain joins TRBV11-3 to TRBJ2-7; D is possibly TRBD2 (5 bases). The germline V and J ends were trimmed by 4 bases and 0 bases, with 19 bases remaining between them. Germline-derived CDR1 and CDR2 are SGHNT and YENEEA. This CDR3 comprises 17 residues. CDR3 in amino acids: CASSSTPRTLRSYEQYV. The CDR3 bases are TGTGCCAGCAGCTCAACCCCTCGGACTCTCCGCTCCTACGAGCAGTACGTC.

The genes are TRBV2 and TRBJ2-1, with D unclear. CDR3 length equals 14 residues. Trimming pared 3 bases from V and 1 base from J, leaving 7 bases between. The germline V gene encodes CDR1 SNHLY and CDR2 FYNNEI. The CDR3 bases are TGTGCCAGCAGTGACCCCCTATCCTACAATGAGCAGTTCTTC. Its translation is CASSDPLSYNEQFF.

The chain carries TRBV28 and TRBJ2-7; D unclear. In germline, CDR1 is MDHEN, CDR2 SYDVKM. This CDR3 region has 10 residues. Deletions cut 10 bases from V and 5 bases from J, with 9 bases between. DNA for the CDR3: TGTGCCACCCTAACGGACGAGCAGTACTTC. This translates into CATLTDEQYF.

The chain has TRBV6-1 and TRBJ2-7; D ambiguous. This CDR3 region has 13 residues. Germline CDR1 MNHNS, CDR2 SASEGT. Trimming removed 3 bases from V and 3 bases from J, with 9 bases in between. Written as DNA, the CDR3 is TGTGCCAGCAGTGATGTGGAGTTCTACGAGCAGTACTTC. This sequence encodes CASSDVEFYEQYF.

The V and J genes are TRBV10-2 and TRBJ2-5; TRBD2 might be the D (5 bases). V gave up 6 bases and J gave up 0 bases, with 8 bases separating them. Germline lookup yields CDR1 WSHSY and CDR2 SAAADI. This CDR3 comprises 13 residues. The CDR3 loop reads CASRWEYQETQYF. In nucleotides, the CDR3 is TGCGCCAGCAGGTGGGAGTACCAAGAGACCCAGTACTTC.

V is TRBV4-3 and J is TRBJ2-1; the D gene is possibly TRBD2 (5 bases). Germline loops: CDR1 LGHNA, CDR2 YSLEER. Between the trimmed V and J ends, which lost 0 bases and 0 bases, there was a span of 15 bases. The CDR3 covers 18 residues. CDR3 nucleotide sequence: TGCGCCAGCAGCCAAGATTGGGCGGGCGGTTCCTCCTACAATGAGCAGTTCTTC. It is translated as CASSQDWAGGSSYNEQFF.

The chain carries TRBV28 and TRBJ1-3, with D perhaps matching TRBD1 (6 bases). Between the trimmed V and J ends, which lost 3 bases and 3 bases, there was a span of 12 bases. This CDR3 comprises 15 residues. Germline-derived CDR1 and CDR2 are MDHEN and SYDVKM. The CDR3: CASSFGTSDGNTIYF. CDR3 coding DNA: TGTGCCAGCAGTTTCGGGACATCGGATGGAAACACCATATATTTT.

A few counts support this clone. The chain uses TRBV7-9 and TRBJ2-1; 7 nucleotides align to TRBD2. V dropped 2 bases and J dropped 9; count of bases not matched to a gene: 1. This CDR3 is built from 12 residues. Germline V gene data show CDR1 as SEHNR and CDR2 as FQNEAQ (reference sequence). The CDR3 sequence is CASSLLAGEQFF. The CDR3 bases are TGTGCCAGCAGCTTATTAGCGGGTGAGCAGTTCTTC.

The rearrangement joins TRBV7-2 to TRBJ2-5; 11 nucleotides align to TRBD2. The germline gives CDR1 SGHTA, CDR2 FQGNSA. V lost 8 bases and J lost 5; bases outside the gene matches: 7. CDR3 length: 14 amino acids. This chain's CDR3 is CASGSGRAGETQYF. The DNA of the CDR3 is TGTGCCAGCGGTAGCGGGAGGGCCGGGGAGACCCAGTACTTC.

The chain joins TRBV4-2 to TRBJ2-5; 10 positions agree with TRBD1. The CDR3 is 15 amino acids. The trim removed 7 bases at V and 4 bases at J, leaving 9 bases unmatched. Germline values: CDR1 LGHNA, CDR2 YNFKEQ. The CDR3 loop reads CASTSLDRGGETQYF. The CDR3 nucleotides read TGTGCCAGCACCTCACTGGACAGGGGGGGAGAGACCCAGTACTTC.

This chain connects TRBV4-3 to TRBJ1-1; D not resolved. In germline, CDR1 is LGHNA, CDR2 YSLEER. The V gene lost 0 bases and the J gene lost 1 base, with 6 bases spanning the gap. The CDR3 sequence is 14 residues long. CDR3 sequence (DNA): TGCGCCAGCAGCCAAGAGGAGCGGAACACTGAAGCTTTCTTT. This translates into CASSQEERNTEAFF.

This clone was counted between two and nine times. The chain employs TRBV19 and TRBJ2-1; 8 bases are a match to TRBD1. The CDR3 sequence is 13 residues long. V lost 3 bases and J lost 12; bases outside the gene matches: 7. Per the germline V gene, CDR1 is LNHDA and CDR2 is SQIVND (reference sequence). The CDR3: CASSIQGAKRQFF. The CDR3 DNA follows: TGTGCCAGTAGTATTCAGGGGGCAAAAAGGCAGTTCTTC.

This clone was recorded once. The chain joins TRBV11-2 to TRBJ1-2; 8 bases line up with TRBD1. The CDR3 spans 15 residues. Germline V CDR1 and CDR2: SGHAT, FQNNGV. V gave up 5 bases and J gave up 6 bases; unmatched junction bases: 11. CDR3: CASSRQQGGTHGYTF. For the CDR3, the DNA is TGTGCCAGCAGCCGACAACAGGGGGGGACACATGGCTACACCTTC.

V usage is TRBV2 and J usage is TRBJ1-5; 7 bases agree with TRBD1. Germline loops: CDR1 SNHLY, CDR2 FYNNEI. CDR3 length equals 15 residues. Trimming at V came to 5 bases and at J to 3 bases, leaving 7 bases not matched to a gene. The CDR3 DNA reads as TGTGCCAGCAGTAATACAGGGGCCCCCAATCAGCCCCAGCATTTT. Protein product: CASSNTGAPNQPQHF.

The chain couples TRBV2 to TRBJ2-5; D is undetermined. Looked up from germline, CDR1 is SNHLY and CDR2 is FYNNEI. The CDR3 has 15 residues. V gave up 9 bases and J gave up 1 base, with 18 bases separating them. CDR3 in amino acids: CASLQPHLLQETQYF. For the CDR3, the DNA is TGTGCCAGTTTACAGCCCCACCTTCTCCAAGAGACCCAGTACTTC.

This clone was observed a few times. This sequence joins TRBV5-1 and TRBJ2-5; D may be TRBD1 (5 bases). Germline CDR1 reads SGHRS; CDR2 reads YFSETQ. The CDR3 length is 13 residues. V was shortened by 3 bases and J by 6 bases, with 12 bases between the two germline ends. The CDR3 region is CASSSDSVQTQYF. CDR3 bases: TGCGCCAGCAGCTCCGACAGTGTCCAGACCCAGTACTTC.

The CDR3 DNA sequence: TGTGCCAGCAGTGAAGGGCTGAATGAGCAGTTCTTC. It yields the protein CASSEGLNEQFF. The V gene is TRBV2, the J gene TRBJ2-1; D remains ambiguous. V lost 1 base to trimming and J lost 7 bases, with 5 bases between them. This CDR3 region has 12 residues. Per the germline V gene, CDR1 is SNHLY and CDR2 is FYNNEI.